The 4 T cell receptor beta chains presented below share a single source sample, sequenced in a study of T cell responses to AZD1222 COVID-19 vaccine. This table comes from immunoSEQ multiplex PCR, and its TCRdb copy is limited to in-frame clones, with some not included. The top ten clones hold 25% to 30% of a sample with some 120,000 clones, 85% to 90% of them seen once. Sample: peripheral blood, taken on day 0 of AZD1222 vaccination. The receptors shown here come from an adult in good health.

In the case of this clone: This CDR3 is also generated by other DNA sequences in the sample. This rearrangement joins TRBV3-1 (or the pseudogene TRBV3-2) to TRBJ2-5; D is undetermined. The CDR3 spans 12 residues. The V end lost 0 bases, the J end lost 4 bases, and 3 bases lay between the germline ends. CDR1 is LGHDT, CDR2 YNNKEL, per germline (reference sequence). The CDR3 sequence is CASSQDIETQYF. CDR3 DNA: TGTGCCAGCAGCCAAGACATAGAGACCCAGTACTTC.

V gene TRBV18 combines with J gene TRBJ1-5; possible D gene TRBD1, 5 bases. This CDR3 contains 14 residues. V dropped 5 bases and J dropped 2 bases, with 10 bases sitting between them. Germline CDR1 and CDR2: KGHSH and LQKENI. Written as DNA, the CDR3 is TGTGCCAGCTCAAACCGGGACGGCAATCAGCCCCAGCATTTT. It codes for CASSNRDGNQPQHF.

The V call is TRBV7-2, the J call TRBJ1-2; maybe TRBD1 (5 bases). The V and J ends lost 1 base and 4 bases respectively, with 10 bases between them. The CDR3 consists of 14 residues. Germline CDR1 SGHTA, CDR2 FQGNSA. The DNA for the CDR3 is TGTGCCAGCAGCTTAGACGGGGGGGGCTATGGCTACACCTTC. As protein: CASSLDGGGYGYTF.

This chain joins TRBV30 and TRBJ1-4; no clear D. The CDR3 totals 14 residues. Per germline, CDR1 GTSNPN and CDR2 SVGIG (reference sequence). V was cut by 0 bases and J by 5 bases, with 10 bases left in between. The CDR3 sequence is CAWSVGVINEKLFF. For the CDR3, the DNA is TGTGCCTGGAGTGTAGGAGTCATAAATGAAAAACTGTTTTTT. Variable domain in full (rest from reference TRBV30 and TRBJ1-4): SQTIHQWPATLVQPVGSPLSLECTVEGTSNPNLYWYRQAAGRGLQLLFYSVGIGQISSEVPQNLSASRPQDRQFILSSKKLLLSDSGFYLCAWSVGVINEKLFFGSGTQLSVL.